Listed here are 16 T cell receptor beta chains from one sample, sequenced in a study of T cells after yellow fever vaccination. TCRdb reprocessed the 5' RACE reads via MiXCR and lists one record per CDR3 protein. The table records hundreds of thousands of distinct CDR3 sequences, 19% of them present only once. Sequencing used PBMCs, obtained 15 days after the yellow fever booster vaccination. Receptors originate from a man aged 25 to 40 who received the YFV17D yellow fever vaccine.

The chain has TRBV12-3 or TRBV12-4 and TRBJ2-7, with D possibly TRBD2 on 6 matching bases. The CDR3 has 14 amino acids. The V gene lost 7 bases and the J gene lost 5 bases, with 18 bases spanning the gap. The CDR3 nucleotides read TGTGCCAGCACCTTCGGGAGATCTAGCCACGAGCAGTACTTC. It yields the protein CASTFGRSSHEQYF.

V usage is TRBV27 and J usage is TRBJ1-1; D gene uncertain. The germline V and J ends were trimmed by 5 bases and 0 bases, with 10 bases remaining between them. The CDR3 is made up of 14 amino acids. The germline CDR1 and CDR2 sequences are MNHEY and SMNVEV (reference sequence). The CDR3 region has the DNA TGTGCCAGCAGTCCAGAGAGGTTGAACACTGAAGCTTTCTTT. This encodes CASSPERLNTEAFF.

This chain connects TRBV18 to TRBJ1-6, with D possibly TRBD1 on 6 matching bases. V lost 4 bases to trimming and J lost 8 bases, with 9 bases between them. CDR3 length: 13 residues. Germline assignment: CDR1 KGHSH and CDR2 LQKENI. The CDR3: CASSLHRDSPLHF. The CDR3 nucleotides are TGTGCCAGCTCACTGCACAGGGATTCACCCCTCCACTTT. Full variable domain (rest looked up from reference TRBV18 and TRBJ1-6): NAGVMQNPRHLVRRRGQEARLRCSPMKGHSHVYWYRQLPEEGLKFMVYLQKENIIDESGMPKERFSAEFPKEGPSILRIQQVVRGDSAAYFCASSLHRDSPLHFGNGTRLTVT.

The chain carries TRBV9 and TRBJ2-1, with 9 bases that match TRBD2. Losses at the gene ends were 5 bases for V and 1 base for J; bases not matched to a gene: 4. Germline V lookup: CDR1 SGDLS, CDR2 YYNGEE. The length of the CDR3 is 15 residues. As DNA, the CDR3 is TGTGCCAGCAGTACTGCGGGAGGGTCCTACAATGAGCAGTTCTTC. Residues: CASSTAGGSYNEQFF.

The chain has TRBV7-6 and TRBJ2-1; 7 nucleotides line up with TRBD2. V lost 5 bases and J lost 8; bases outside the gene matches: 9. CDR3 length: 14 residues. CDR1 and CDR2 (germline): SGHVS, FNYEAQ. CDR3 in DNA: TGTGCCAGCAGCCCCGGACTAGACTGGGATGAGCAGTTCTTC. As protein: CASSPGLDWDEQFF.

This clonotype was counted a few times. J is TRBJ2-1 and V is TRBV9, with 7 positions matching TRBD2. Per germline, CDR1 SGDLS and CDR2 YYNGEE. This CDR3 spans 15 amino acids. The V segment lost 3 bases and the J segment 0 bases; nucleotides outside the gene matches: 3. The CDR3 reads CASSDGGSSYNEQFF. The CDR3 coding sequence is TGTGCCAGCAGCGATGGCGGGAGCTCCTACAATGAGCAGTTCTTC. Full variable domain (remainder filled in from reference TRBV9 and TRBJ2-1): DSGVTQTPKHLITATGQRVTLRCSPRSGDLSVYWYQQSLDQGLQFLIQYYNGEERAKGNILERFSAQQFPDLHSELNLSSLELGDSALYFCASSDGGSSYNEQFFGPGTRLTVL.

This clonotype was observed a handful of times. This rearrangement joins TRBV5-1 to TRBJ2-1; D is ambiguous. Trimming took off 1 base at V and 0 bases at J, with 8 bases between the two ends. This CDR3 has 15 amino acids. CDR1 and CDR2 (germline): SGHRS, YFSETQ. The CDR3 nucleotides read TGCGCCAGCAGCTTGTCTGGGGACTCCTACAATGAGCAGTTCTTC. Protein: CASSLSGDSYNEQFF.

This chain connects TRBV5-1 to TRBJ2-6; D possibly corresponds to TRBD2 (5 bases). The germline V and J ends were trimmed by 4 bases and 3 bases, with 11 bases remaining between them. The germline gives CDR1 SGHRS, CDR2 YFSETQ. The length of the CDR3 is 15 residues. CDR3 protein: CASSDSGGGANVLTF. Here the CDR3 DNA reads TGCGCCAGCAGCGACTCAGGAGGTGGGGCCAACGTCCTGACTTTC.

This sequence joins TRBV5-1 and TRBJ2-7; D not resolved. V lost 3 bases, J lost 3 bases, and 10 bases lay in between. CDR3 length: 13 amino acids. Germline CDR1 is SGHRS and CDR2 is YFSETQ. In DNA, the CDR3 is TGCGCCAGCAGCTACGACTCGAGCTACGAGCAGTACTTC. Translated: CASSYDSSYEQYF.

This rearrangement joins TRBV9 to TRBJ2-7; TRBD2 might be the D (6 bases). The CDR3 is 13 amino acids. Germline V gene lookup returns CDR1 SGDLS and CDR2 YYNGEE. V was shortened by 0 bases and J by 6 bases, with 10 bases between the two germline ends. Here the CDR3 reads CASSVGDLSEQYF. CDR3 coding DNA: TGTGCCAGCAGCGTAGGGGACTTAAGCGAGCAGTACTTC.

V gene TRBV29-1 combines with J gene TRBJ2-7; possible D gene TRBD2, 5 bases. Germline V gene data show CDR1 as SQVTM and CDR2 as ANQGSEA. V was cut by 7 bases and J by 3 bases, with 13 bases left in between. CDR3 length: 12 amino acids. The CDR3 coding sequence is TGCAGCGCCACCGGGAACTACTACGAGCAGTACTTC. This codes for CSATGNYYEQYF.

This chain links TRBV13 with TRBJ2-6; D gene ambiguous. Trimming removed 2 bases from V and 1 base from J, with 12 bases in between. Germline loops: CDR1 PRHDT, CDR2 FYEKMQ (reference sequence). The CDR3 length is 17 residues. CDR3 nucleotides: TGTGCCAGCAGCTTAAAAGAGAGGCTTTCTGGGGCCAACGTCCTGACTTTC. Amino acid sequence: CASSLKERLSGANVLTF. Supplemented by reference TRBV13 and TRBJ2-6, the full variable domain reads AAGVIQSPRHLIKEKRETATLKCYPIPRHDTVYWYQQGPGQDPQFLISFYEKMQSDKGSIPDRFSAQQFSDYHSELNMSSLELGDSALYFCASSLKERLSGANVLTFGAGSRLTVL.

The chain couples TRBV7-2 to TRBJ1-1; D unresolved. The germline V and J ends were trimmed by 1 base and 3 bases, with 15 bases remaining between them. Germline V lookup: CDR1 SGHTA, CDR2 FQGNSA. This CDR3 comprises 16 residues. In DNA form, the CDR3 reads TGTGCCAGCAGCTTAGTCCCTTCCGACCTCTACACTGAAGCTTTCTTT. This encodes CASSLVPSDLYTEAFF. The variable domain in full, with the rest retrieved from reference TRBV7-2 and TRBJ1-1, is GAGVSQSPSNKVTEKGKDVELRCDPISGHTALYWYRQSLGQGLEFLIYFQGNSAPDKSGLPSDRFSAERTGGSVSTLTIQRTQQEDSAVYLCASSLVPSDLYTEAFFGQGTRLTVV.

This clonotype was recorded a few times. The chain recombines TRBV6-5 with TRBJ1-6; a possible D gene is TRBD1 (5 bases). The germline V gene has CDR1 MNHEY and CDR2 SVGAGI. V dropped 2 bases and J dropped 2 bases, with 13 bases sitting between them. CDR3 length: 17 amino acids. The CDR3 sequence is CASSYVQGVAYNSPLHF. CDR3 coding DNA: TGTGCCAGCAGTTACGTTCAGGGTGTCGCCTATAATTCACCCCTCCACTTT.

In DNA, the CDR3 is TGCGCCAGCAGCAAACGGACTAGCGGGACAAACAATGAGCAGTTCTTC. It encodes CASSKRTSGTNNEQFF. The chain recombines TRBV5-1 with TRBJ2-1; 12 bases align to TRBD2. J lost 5 bases, V lost 4 bases, and 7 bases had no gene match. CDR3 size: 16 residues. Looked up from germline, CDR1 is SGHRS and CDR2 is YFSETQ.

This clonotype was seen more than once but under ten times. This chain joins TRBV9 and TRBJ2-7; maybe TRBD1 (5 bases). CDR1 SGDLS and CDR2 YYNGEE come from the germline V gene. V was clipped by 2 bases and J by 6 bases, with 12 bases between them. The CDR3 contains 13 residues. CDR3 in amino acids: CASSVLQGSEQYF. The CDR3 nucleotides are TGTGCCAGCAGCGTTCTTCAGGGATCCGAGCAGTACTTC.